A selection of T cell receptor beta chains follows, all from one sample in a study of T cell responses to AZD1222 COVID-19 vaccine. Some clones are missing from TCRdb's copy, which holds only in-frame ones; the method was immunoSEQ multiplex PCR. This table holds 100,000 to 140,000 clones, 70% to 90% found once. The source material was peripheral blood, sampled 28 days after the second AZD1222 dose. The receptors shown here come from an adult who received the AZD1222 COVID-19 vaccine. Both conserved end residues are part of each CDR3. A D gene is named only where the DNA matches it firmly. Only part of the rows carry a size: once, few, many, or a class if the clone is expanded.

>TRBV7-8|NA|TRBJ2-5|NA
TGTGCCAGCAGCTTAGAGGCGCTAGCGCCCCAAGAGACCCAGTACTTC
CASSLEALAPQETQYF
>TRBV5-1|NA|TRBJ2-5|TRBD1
TGCGCCAGCAGCCCGACAGGGTCCACGGAGACCCAGTACTTC
CASSPTGSTETQYF
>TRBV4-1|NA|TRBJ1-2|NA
TGCGCCAGCAGCCCCGAGGTGGCAGGCGGGGGTGACTACACCTTC
CASSPEVAGGGDYTF
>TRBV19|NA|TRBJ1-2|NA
TGTGCCAGTAGTATCGGGACCCAAGTGGACGGCTACACCTTC
CASSIGTQVDGYTF
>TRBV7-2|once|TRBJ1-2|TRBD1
TGTGCCAGCAGCTCAAATAGACGGACAGGGTATGGCTACACCTTC
CASSSNRRTGYGYTF
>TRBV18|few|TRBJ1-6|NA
TGTGCCAGCACAGAGCAGAGTACGGCCTATAATTCACCCCTCCACTTT
CASTEQSTAYNSPLHF
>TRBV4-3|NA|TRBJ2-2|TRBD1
TGCGCCAGCAGCCAAGATTTGGGCAGGGGGCTGATCGGGGAGCTGTTTTTT
CASSQDLGRGLIGELFF
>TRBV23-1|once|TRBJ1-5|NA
TGCGCCAGCAGTCAATCCTCTACAGGGCCCCTAGGCAATCAGCCCCAGCATTTT
CASSQSSTGPLGNQPQHF
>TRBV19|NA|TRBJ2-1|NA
TGTGCCAGTAGTATAGGGGCGGGGCCCTACAATGAGCAGTTCTTC
CASSIGAGPYNEQFF
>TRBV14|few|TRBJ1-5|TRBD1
TGTGCCAGCAGCCAGGGACAGGGGATGGTGCCCCAGCATTTT
CASSQGQGMVPQHF
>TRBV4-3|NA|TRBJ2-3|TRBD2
TGCGCCAGCAGCCAAGATCTGACTAGCGGGGTAAGGGCAGATACGCAGTATTTT
CASSQDLTSGVRADTQYF
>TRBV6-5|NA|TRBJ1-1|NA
TGTGCCAGCAGTCCGGGACAAACGAACACTGAAGCTTTCTTT
CASSPGQTNTEAFF
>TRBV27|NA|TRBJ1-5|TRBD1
TGTGCCAGCAGTTTCTCTGGACAGGGCTCCCAGCCCCAGCATTTT
CASSFSGQGSQPQHF
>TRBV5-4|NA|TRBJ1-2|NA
TGTGCCAGCAGGCTGTCAGGGAACGGCTACACCTTC
CASRLSGNGYTF
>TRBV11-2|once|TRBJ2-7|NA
TGTGCCAGCAGCTTAGATCAGTTGGCAGGCTACGAGCAGTACTTC
CASSLDQLAGYEQYF
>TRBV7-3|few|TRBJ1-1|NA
TGTGCCAGCAGCTCAGGACAGCGGAGTGAAGCTTTCTTT
CASSSGQRSEAFF